These 15 T cell receptor beta chains share one sample of origin, sequenced in a study of monozygotic twins with inflammatory bowel disease. Reprocessing the 5' RACE reads, TCRdb reports a single entry for every CDR3 protein and omits DNA. This sample carries approximately 400,000 distinct CDR3 sequences, with more than 2% going to the ten biggest clones. Sequences were obtained from blood. The receptors here all came from a human donor with ulcerative colitis or Crohn's disease, or a healthy co-twin of an affected twin (not recorded which).

The V and J genes are TRBV19 and TRBJ2-6; TCRdb picks TRBD1, but there is no DNA to check that call. The CDR3 is made up of 15 amino acids. CDR1 LNHDA and CDR2 SQIVND come from the germline V gene (reference sequence). The chain's CDR3 is CASSTQGVGANVLTF.

The chain recombines TRBV6-5 with TRBJ1-1. Germline loops: CDR1 MNHEY, CDR2 SVGAGI. The CDR3 has 15 amino acids. The CDR3 loop reads CASSYTVGANTEAFF.

The rearrangement links TRBV24-1 to TRBJ2-1; TCRdb gives TRBD1 as the D gene, but with no DNA this cannot be confirmed. The germline V gene has CDR1 KGHDR and CDR2 SFDVKD. The CDR3 is 14 amino acids. The CDR3 sequence: CATQQGSSYNEQFF.

The rearrangement uses TRBV28 and TRBJ2-7; TCRdb proposes TRBD1, but this gene call is untestable without DNA. The CDR3 covers 14 residues. Germline V gene data show CDR1 as MDHEN and CDR2 as SYDVKM. The CDR3 loop is CASSRTGQPYEQYF.

This chain's CDR3 is CSAVSVQLTYNEQFF. The V gene is TRBV20-1, the J gene TRBJ2-1; TCRdb indicates TRBD2, and absent DNA this call remains unverified. The CDR3 has 15 residues. Germline loops: CDR1 DFQATT, CDR2 SNEGSKA (reference sequence).

This sequence joins TRBV20-1 and TRBJ2-1; TCRdb's D call of TRBD2 is untestable without DNA. The V gene's germline CDR1 is DFQATT and CDR2 SNEGSKA (reference sequence). This CDR3 spans 14 amino acids. The CDR3 here is CSALTSGRHNEQFF.

The gene calls are TRBV18 and TRBJ2-3; TCRdb names TRBD2, which stays unverified in the absence of DNA. CDR3 length: 15 residues. Germline V CDR1 and CDR2: KGHSH, LQKENI. This chain's CDR3 is CASSPSTSVSDTQYF.

The V and J genes are TRBV5-1 and TRBJ2-3; TCRdb selects TRBD1, and the lack of DNA leaves this call unchecked. Germline V lookup: CDR1 SGHRS, CDR2 YFSETQ. This CDR3 comprises 19 residues. The CDR3 here is CASSLRGGTTGGSTDTQYF.

This rearrangement joins TRBV10-3 to TRBJ2-5; as DNA is missing, the TRBD1 call by TCRdb cannot be tested. The CDR3 length is 12 residues. Germline CDR1 reads ENHRY; CDR2 reads SYGVKD. The CDR3: CAAQGSGETQYF.

The chain uses TRBV20-1 and TRBJ1-1; the D call from TCRdb, TRBD1, cannot be confirmed without DNA. The CDR3 is 18 residues long. CDR1 and CDR2 (germline): DFQATT, SNEGSKA (reference sequence). The CDR3 loop reads CSARDSGTRGIHNTEAFF.

The chain joins TRBV12-3 or TRBV12-4 to TRBJ2-7; lacking DNA, the TRBD1 call made by TCRdb goes unchecked. The CDR3 sequence is 15 residues long. The CDR3 spells CASSLSTGGTYEQYF.

This chain joins TRBV29-1 and TRBJ2-1. Germline V CDR1 and CDR2: SQVTM, ANQGSEA. The CDR3 loop spans 12 amino acids. CDR3 in amino acids: CSGGLKYNEQFF.

The chain recombines TRBV5-1 with TRBJ1-1. CDR1 SGHRS and CDR2 YFSETQ come from the germline V gene. CDR3 length: 14 residues. The CDR3 loop reads CASMLNLGNTEAFF. The full variable domain, with the rest looked up from reference TRBV5-1 and TRBJ1-1, is KAGVTQTPRYLIKTRGQQVTLSCSPISGHRSVSWYQQTPGQGLQFLFEYFSETQRNKGNFPGRFSGRQFSNSRSEMNVSTLELGDSALYLCASMLNLGNTEAFFGQGTRLTVV.

The chain recombines TRBV30 with TRBJ2-7; TCRdb indicates TRBD2, and absent DNA this call remains unverified. Germline V gene lookup returns CDR1 GTSNPN and CDR2 SVGIG (reference sequence). The CDR3 length is 12 residues. CDR3: CAWSKNSGEQYF.

The CDR3 loop reads CASSFPGLAGNEQFF. V is TRBV7-2 and J is TRBJ2-1; as DNA is missing, the TRBD2 call by TCRdb cannot be tested. This CDR3 has 15 residues. The germline V gene encodes CDR1 SGHTA and CDR2 FQGNSA.